The 28 T cell receptor beta chains listed next were all sequenced from one sample in a study of a mutant IDH1 vaccine in newly diagnosed glioma (dated by TCRdb to about 2021). These TCRs are of unknown antigen specificity. Library prep was done by the immunoSEQ multiplex PCR assay. TCRdb provides this immuneACCESS table in a form limited to in-frame rearrangements. Some clones are lacking; in checked studies, under half of them reflect an unresolved V gene, and why the rest are absent is not known. Present in this sample are fewer than 95,000 clones, about 81% of which were seen just once. 5% to 6.5% of the sample is taken by the ten largest. The time point label for this specimen denotes: week 47, end of study. Each vaccine dose was 300 ug of a 20-mer mutant IDH1 peptide in Montanide, given subcutaneously with topical imiquimod. The specimen was PBMCs, collected from a glioma patient whose treatment included an IDH1 peptide vaccine. These receptors were taken from a man aged 40-50 years with glioma.

This chain connects TRBV11-3 to TRBJ2-1, with TRBD1 matching 7 bases. V shed 5 bases, J shed 8 bases, and the junction held 6 bases outside the gene matches. This CDR3 comprises 13 residues. Germline lookup yields CDR1 SGHNT and CDR2 YENEEA. CDR3 bases: TGTGCCAGCAGCATATTAGGGACAGATGAGCAGTTCTTC. Residues: CASSILGTDEQFF. Full variable domain (outside the CDR3, taken from reference TRBV11-3 and TRBJ2-1): EAGVVQSPRYKIIEKKQPVAFWCNPISGHNTLYWYLQNLGQGPELLIRYENEEAVDDSQLPKDRFSAERLKGVDSTLKIQPAELGDSAVYLCASSILGTDEQFFGPGTRLTVL.

This chain links TRBV7-7 with TRBJ2-2; 7 positions match TRBD2. Germline values: CDR1 SSHAT, CDR2 FNYEAQ (reference sequence). The CDR3 consists of 14 residues. CDR3 DNA: TGTGCTACCCGACCGGGGGGGAACACCGGGGAGCTGTTTTTT. It specifies CATRPGGNTGELFF.

The chain recombines TRBV4-1 with TRBJ2-1; D uncertain. This CDR3 has 10 amino acids. Germline V lookup: CDR1 MGHRA, CDR2 YSYEKL. V was clipped by 6 bases and J by 5 bases, with 2 bases between them. The CDR3 spells CASSNNEQFF. Here the CDR3 DNA reads TGCGCCAGCAGTAACAATGAGCAGTTCTTC.

The chain recombines TRBV7-2 with TRBJ2-3; 11 nucleotides line up with TRBD2. The CDR3 contains 19 residues. V gave up 6 bases and J gave up 0 bases; unmatched junction bases: 14. CDR1 and CDR2 from the germline V gene are SGHTA and FQGNSA. The CDR3: CASSWGLAERRFSTDTQYF. The CDR3 region has the DNA TGTGCCAGCAGTTGGGGACTAGCGGAGAGAAGGTTTAGCACAGATACGCAGTATTTT.

The CDR3 DNA follows: TGTGCCAGCAGCAAAGGGCACCGCCTTACCTACGAGCAGTACTTC. Protein: CASSKGHRLTYEQYF. The V gene is TRBV21-1, the J gene TRBJ2-7; TRBD1 reflects the table's D call only, with no check against the DNA. TRBV21-1 is listed as a pseudogene. The CDR3 is 15 amino acids.

This clone is medium-sized. This chain uses TRBV19 with TRBJ1-5; maybe TRBD1 (6 bases). The CDR3 totals 15 residues. Germline CDR1 is LNHDA and CDR2 is SQIVND (reference sequence). With 6 bases removed from V and 0 bases from J, the gap between germline ends came to 12 bases. The CDR3 region is CASRLDRSSNQPQHF. The DNA for the CDR3 is TGTGCCAGTAGACTAGACAGGTCTAGCAATCAGCCCCAGCATTTT.

CDR3 loop: CASSEPTQGGIYEQYF. In nucleotides, the CDR3 is TGCGCCAGCAGTGAGCCCACACAGGGGGGAATCTACGAGCAGTACTTC. The chain joins TRBV10-1 to TRBJ2-7, with 8 nucleotides matching TRBD1. Trimming took 2 bases from V and 3 from J; bases not matched to a gene: 9. The germline V gene has CDR1 WNHNN and CDR2 SYGVQD (reference sequence). The CDR3 consists of 16 residues.

J is TRBJ2-1 and V is TRBV7-3, with unresolved D. V gave up 2 bases and J gave up 6 bases, with 8 bases separating them. The germline V gene encodes CDR1 SGHTA and CDR2 FQGTGA. The CDR3 contains 13 residues. The CDR3 nucleotides are TGTGCCAGCAGCTTAGCGGCCCTCAATGAGCAGTTCTTC. Amino acid sequence: CASSLAALNEQFF.

Only one count was recorded for this clone. The rearrangement links TRBV7-8 to TRBJ1-5; TRBD1 might be the D (5 bases). The germline CDR1 and CDR2 sequences are SGHVS and FQNEAQ. Between the trimmed V and J ends, which lost 3 bases and 0 bases, there was a span of 12 bases. This CDR3 comprises 16 residues. This chain's CDR3 is CASSFTRANSNQPQHF. CDR3 sequence (DNA): TGTGCCAGCAGCTTTACCAGGGCGAATAGCAATCAGCCCCAGCATTTT.

This chain links TRBV19 with TRBJ2-7; weak D call: TRBD1 (6 bases). This CDR3 has 11 amino acids. Trimming removed 9 bases from V and 8 bases from J, with 14 bases in between. The V gene's germline CDR1 is LNHDA and CDR2 SQIVND (reference sequence). CDR3 protein: CASQEQGKQYF. CDR3 DNA sequence: TGTGCCAGCCAGGAGCAGGGGAAGCAGTACTTC.

The chain carries TRBV9 and TRBJ2-1; 13 nucleotides match TRBD2. Per the germline V gene, CDR1 is SGDLS and CDR2 is YYNGEE. There are 17 residues in the CDR3. The V and J ends lost 0 bases and 7 bases, in that order; junction bases with no gene match: 7. CDR3 in amino acids: CASSVAGLAGEGNEQFF. Here the CDR3 DNA reads TGTGCCAGCAGCGTAGCCGGACTAGCGGGAGAAGGAAATGAGCAGTTCTTC. The variable domain in full, with the rest retrieved from reference TRBV9 and TRBJ2-1, is DSGVTQTPKHLITATGQRVTLRCSPRSGDLSVYWYQQSLDQGLQFLIQYYNGEERAKGNILERFSAQQFPDLHSELNLSSLELGDSALYFCASSVAGLAGEGNEQFFGPGTRLTVL.

This clone appeared a single time. The rearrangement links TRBV7-8 to TRBJ1-1; D unclear. CDR1 is SGHVS and CDR2 is FQNEAQ in the germline V gene. Deletions cut 5 bases from V and 5 bases from J, with 18 bases between. CDR3 length: 15 amino acids. The CDR3 DNA is TGTGCCAGCAGCCCGACGGCCCAGGTGGGGACTGAAGCTTTCTTT. Translation: CASSPTAQVGTEAFF.

Only a few counts were recorded for this clone. The chain links TRBV10-3 to TRBJ1-1; D gene uncertain. CDR3 size: 12 residues. V was cut by 9 bases and J by 1 base, with 9 bases left in between. Germline CDR1 and CDR2: ENHRY and SYGVKD. CDR3 sequence reads: CAIGHENTEAFF. The CDR3 coding sequence is TGTGCCATTGGGCACGAGAACACTGAAGCTTTCTTT.

The chain couples TRBV4-2 to TRBJ1-6; D gene uncertain. V dropped 3 bases and J dropped 8 bases, with 11 bases sitting between them. Germline loops: CDR1 LGHNA, CDR2 YNFKEQ. This CDR3 comprises 14 residues. CDR3 loop: CASSHVTGDSPLHF. CDR3 nucleotides: TGTGCCAGCAGCCACGTGACGGGAGATTCACCCCTCCACTTT.

The rearrangement links TRBV6-6 to TRBJ1-2; D is uncertain. The CDR3 sequence is 13 residues long. Per the germline V gene, CDR1 is MNHNY and CDR2 is SVGAGI (reference sequence). V dropped 6 bases and J dropped 6 bases, with 14 bases sitting between them. CDR3 protein: CASSLSGSHGYTF. DNA of the CDR3: TGTGCCAGCAGCCTATCCGGGAGTCATGGCTACACCTTC.

The J gene is TRBJ1-5, the V gene TRBV27; 8 nucleotides match TRBD1. This CDR3 region has 16 residues. Germline V gene sequence: CDR1 MNHEY, CDR2 SMNVEV (reference sequence). J lost 0 bases, V lost 5 bases, and 6 bases had no gene match. This CDR3 reads CASSPSTGDSNQPQHF. In DNA, the CDR3 is TGTGCCAGCAGTCCGTCGACAGGGGATAGCAATCAGCCCCAGCATTTT.

V usage is TRBV6-4 and J usage is TRBJ1-2; D is unresolved. Germline V lookup: CDR1 MRHNA, CDR2 SNTAGT. Trimming took off 0 bases at V and 4 bases at J, with 18 bases between the two ends. This CDR3 comprises 17 residues. The DNA of the CDR3 is TGTGCCAGCAGTGACTCGATTTTAAAAGGTCCTTCCTATGGCTACACCTTC. Encoded protein: CASSDSILKGPSYGYTF.

The gene calls are TRBV7-2 and TRBJ2-1, with 10 bases lining up with TRBD2. J gave up 5 bases and V 4 bases, and 5 bases lay outside the gene matches. Germline CDR1 reads SGHTA; CDR2 reads FQGNSA. This CDR3 contains 15 residues. DNA of the CDR3: TGTGCCAGCAGCTCGGGACTAGCGAAAAACAATGAGCAGTTCTTC. Encoded protein: CASSSGLAKNNEQFF.

The chain employs TRBV2 and TRBJ1-1; 12 nucleotides align to TRBD1. V lost 5 bases to trimming and J lost 4 bases; unmatched junction nucleotides: 8. Germline V gives CDR1 SNHLY, CDR2 FYNNEI. The CDR3 has 16 amino acids. The CDR3 bases are TGTGCCAGCAGTAGCCGGGACAGGGGGCTGGGCACTGAAGCTTTCTTT. Translating it yields CASSSRDRGLGTEAFF.

V gene TRBV7-8 combines with J gene TRBJ2-5, with D possibly TRBD1 on 6 matching bases. This CDR3 spans 15 amino acids. The germline CDR1 and CDR2 sequences are SGHVS and FQNEAQ. Trimming pared 5 bases from V and 2 bases from J, leaving 15 bases between. CDR3 in amino acids: CASSPRLTGQETQYF. The DNA of the CDR3 is TGTGCCAGCAGCCCCCGGCTGACAGGACAAGAGACCCAGTACTTC.

The chain combines TRBV5-1 with TRBJ2-1, with D tentatively TRBD1 or TRBD2 (5 bases each). With 3 bases removed from V and 13 bases from J, the gap between germline ends came to 23 bases. The length of the CDR3 is 15 residues. CDR1 is SGHRS and CDR2 is YFSETQ in the germline V gene. The CDR3 DNA reads TGCGCCAGCAGCTCCCGAGGAGTGGGAGATAGGGACCAGTTCTTC. This codes for CASSSRGVGDRDQFF.

The chain carries TRBV5-1 and TRBJ2-7; 10 positions match TRBD2. The CDR3 spans 14 residues. Per germline, CDR1 SGHRS and CDR2 YFSETQ. V was pared by 4 bases and J by 1 base, with 2 bases of the junction left unmatched. The CDR3, as DNA: TGCGCCAGCAGCCGGACTAGCGGTTCCTACGAGCAGTACTTC. Its protein product is CASSRTSGSYEQYF.

V is TRBV4-3 and J is TRBJ2-7; 10 nucleotides line up with TRBD1. With V trimmed by 1 base and J by 7 bases, 7 bases remained unmatched. Germline CDR1 and CDR2: LGHNA and YSLEER. CDR3 length: 15 amino acids. DNA of the CDR3: TGCGCCAGCAGCCAAGTCAGGACAGGGGGGCGGGAGCAGTACTTC. As protein: CASSQVRTGGREQYF.

The chain combines TRBV7-2 with TRBJ1-1; D is unresolved. CDR1 is SGHTA and CDR2 is FQGNSA in the germline V gene. Trimming took 2 bases from V and 5 from J, leaving 12 bases between them. The CDR3 length is 14 residues. The chain's CDR3 is CASSLKAGRTEAFF. The CDR3 nucleotides read TGTGCCAGCAGCTTAAAGGCAGGAAGGACTGAAGCTTTCTTT.

The rearrangement links TRBV27 to TRBJ2-1, with TRBD2 as a possible D gene (5 bases). Trimming removed 6 bases at V and 7 bases at J, with 10 bases between. Germline V gene sequence: CDR1 MNHEY, CDR2 SMNVEV (reference sequence). The CDR3 has 12 amino acids. CDR3 sequence: CASSRDGNEQFF. The CDR3 DNA reads as TGTGCCAGCAGCCGGGATGGGAATGAGCAGTTCTTC.

The rearrangement joins TRBV19 to TRBJ2-3; 9 bases are a match to TRBD1. The CDR3 is 15 amino acids. With V trimmed by 5 bases and J by 2 bases, 5 bases remained unmatched. Germline V gene lookup returns CDR1 LNHDA and CDR2 SQIVND (reference sequence). The CDR3 nucleotides are TGTGCCAGTAGTCTCGGACAGGGGACCACAGATACGCAGTATTTT. Encoded protein: CASSLGQGTTDTQYF.

This clone was observed a handful of times. V usage is TRBV11-2 and J usage is TRBJ2-7, with D possibly TRBD1 on 7 matching bases. CDR3 length: 14 amino acids. V lost 0 bases to trimming and J lost 7 bases, with 13 bases between them. From germline, CDR1 is SGHAT and CDR2 FQNNGV. The CDR3 is CASSLDRGVEEQYF. DNA for the CDR3: TGTGCCAGCAGCTTAGACAGGGGGGTTGAAGAGCAGTACTTC.

The genes are TRBV7-2 and TRBJ1-4; weak D call: TRBD1 (5 bases). The germline V gene encodes CDR1 SGHTA and CDR2 FQGNSA. The CDR3 runs to 16 residues. The V gene lost 4 bases and the J gene lost 2 bases, with 14 bases spanning the gap. CDR3 bases: TGTGCCAGCAGCTCACTAGGGGCGCGGACTAATGAAAAACTGTTTTTT. Amino acids: CASSSLGARTNEKLFF.